Shown below are 23 T cell receptor beta chains from a single sample sequenced in a study of neurological immune-mediated disorders. Using its own MiXCR run on the 5' RACE reads, TCRdb lists one record per CDR3 protein. This table has about 70,000 distinct CDR3 sequences, approximately 3.3% appearing once. Sequencing input: PBMCs. Source of these receptors: a woman between 50 and 59 years old with multiple sclerosis.

The table lists this clonotype with a few counts. The rearrangement joins TRBV20-1 to TRBJ1-1, with D unclear. CDR1 and CDR2 from the germline V gene are DFQATT and SNEGSKA (reference sequence). There are 13 residues in the CDR3. V was cut by 7 bases and J by 1 base, with 13 bases left in between. The CDR3 sequence: CSVPGKGNTEAFF. CDR3 nucleotide sequence: TGCAGTGTCCCGGGAAAGGGGAACACTGAAGCTTTCTTT.

Many counts were recorded for this clonotype. This chain links TRBV20-1 with TRBJ2-2; the match to TRBD2 covers 7 bases. Per the germline V gene, CDR1 is DFQATT and CDR2 is SNEGSKA (reference sequence). The length of the CDR3 is 12 residues. V shed 7 bases, J shed 5 bases, and the junction held 4 bases outside the gene matches. The CDR3 here is CSGTGGTGELFF. The DNA for the CDR3 is TGCAGTGGGACGGGAGGAACCGGGGAGCTGTTTTTT.

This clonotype showed up many times. This chain uses TRBV9 with TRBJ1-1; a weak D match, TRBD1 (5 bases). Trimming removed 4 bases at V and 4 bases at J, with 17 bases between. The CDR3 contains 15 residues. Germline V CDR1 and CDR2: SGDLS, YYNGEE. The DNA for the CDR3 is TGTGCCAGCAGCCCTTCGGCAGGGTCGGCCACTGAAGCTTTCTTT. Protein product: CASSPSAGSATEAFF.

In this sample, this clonotype turned up many times. This rearrangement joins TRBV20-1 to TRBJ1-2; TRBD1 agrees at 10 bases. CDR1 DFQATT and CDR2 SNEGSKA come from the germline V gene (reference sequence). Trimming removed 5 bases from V and 6 bases from J; junction bases left unmatched: 6. This CDR3 spans 13 amino acids. The CDR3 nucleotides read TGCAGTGCTCCGAGGACAGGGGGAAATGGCTACACCTTC. Encoded protein: CSAPRTGGNGYTF.

This clonotype was seen ten or more times. The chain uses TRBV20-1 and TRBJ2-2, with 8 bases matching TRBD2. Germline V lookup: CDR1 DFQATT, CDR2 SNEGSKA (reference sequence). This CDR3 is 19 amino acids long. Trimming took 6 bases from V and 3 from J; bases not matched to a gene: 21. CDR3 protein: CSARGGSSVGLFDTGELFF. The CDR3 DNA sequence: TGCAGTGCCCGGGGGGGTTCAAGCGTGGGGCTATTCGACACCGGGGAGCTGTTTTTT.

This clonotype appeared many times. The chain employs TRBV7-9 and TRBJ2-1; D is perhaps TRBD2 (5 bases). Trimming removed 5 bases from V and 2 bases from J, with 13 bases in between. CDR3 length equals 15 residues. Germline CDR1 is SEHNR and CDR2 is FQNEAQ (reference sequence). Written as DNA, the CDR3 is TGTGCCAGCAGCAAAAGCGGTCGAACCTACAATGAGCAGTTCTTC. It encodes CASSKSGRTYNEQFF.

This clonotype was detected ten times or more. CDR3 DNA sequence: TGCAGTGCTAGAAGGCGAAGCGGCGGAGATACGCAGTATTTT. It yields the protein CSARRRSGGDTQYF. The genes are TRBV20-1 and TRBJ2-3; possibly TRBD2 for D (5 bases). CDR3 size: 14 residues. CDR1 is DFQATT, CDR2 SNEGSKA, per germline (reference sequence). Trimming took 2 bases from V and 5 from J, leaving 14 bases between them.

Many counts were recorded for this clonotype. The genes are TRBV9 and TRBJ2-4, with 12 nucleotides matching TRBD2. Germline CDR1 reads SGDLS; CDR2 reads YYNGEE. There are 14 residues in the CDR3. V shed 4 bases, J shed 8 bases, and the junction held 4 bases outside the gene matches. This chain's CDR3 is CASSSGTSGHIQYF. The CDR3 DNA follows: TGTGCCAGCAGCTCCGGGACTAGCGGGCACATTCAGTACTTC.

This clonotype was observed at least ten times. V usage is TRBV20-1 and J usage is TRBJ2-7; 10 nucleotides match TRBD2. The V segment lost 7 bases and the J segment 0 bases; nucleotides outside the gene matches: 6. CDR3 size: 14 residues. The germline gives CDR1 DFQATT, CDR2 SNEGSKA (reference sequence). The CDR3 region has the DNA TGCAGTGTTGATAGGACTAGCGGCTCCTACGAGCAGTACTTC. This encodes CSVDRTSGSYEQYF.

The sample holds many counts of this clonotype. This chain joins TRBV12-3 or TRBV12-4 and TRBJ1-6; a possible D gene is TRBD1 (6 bases). The CDR3 has 13 amino acids. V lost 6 bases and J 6 bases, leaving 9 bases between the germline ends. CDR3 amino acids: CASSGGANSPLHF. The CDR3 bases are TGTGCCAGCAGCGGGGGGGCTAATTCACCCCTCCACTTT.

The sample holds many counts of this clonotype. J is TRBJ2-3 and V is TRBV20-1, with D possibly matching TRBD1 (6 bases). V lost 1 base, J lost 5 bases, and 16 bases lay in between. The CDR3 has 15 amino acids. CDR1 DFQATT and CDR2 SNEGSKA come from the germline V gene (reference sequence). The CDR3 DNA sequence: TGCAGTGCTAGAGTCGAACAGGGTCCGGGAGATACGCAGTATTTT. It translates to CSARVEQGPGDTQYF.

This clonotype was recorded many times. The chain is built from TRBV7-3 and TRBJ2-2; the match to TRBD1 covers 7 bases. The CDR3 runs 13 residues. Germline V CDR1 and CDR2: SGHTA, FQGTGA. V shed 4 bases and J 6 bases; nucleotides not matched to a gene: 2. CDR3 nucleotides: TGTGCCAGCAGCTCCGGACAGGCCGGGGAGCTGTTTTTT. This codes for CASSSGQAGELFF.

This clonotype was seen many times. The chain joins TRBV5-5 to TRBJ1-5, with D perhaps TRBD1 (5 bases). The length of the CDR3 is 15 residues. V dropped 4 bases and J dropped 1 base, with 12 bases sitting between them. Germline loops: CDR1 SGHKS, CDR2 YYEKEE (reference sequence). CDR3: CASSRGHLSNQPQHF. DNA of the CDR3: TGTGCCAGCAGCCGAGGACACTTGAGCAATCAGCCCCAGCATTTT.

This clonotype was observed many times. The V and J genes are TRBV5-1 and TRBJ1-5, with a tentative D call TRBD1 (6 bases). V was shortened by 5 bases and J by 2 bases, with 8 bases between the two germline ends. This CDR3 is 13 amino acids long. The V gene's germline CDR1 is SGHRS and CDR2 YFSETQ. This CDR3 is CASSSGGNQPQHF. For the CDR3, the DNA is TGCGCCAGCAGTTCAGGGGGCAATCAGCCCCAGCATTTT.

This clonotype was recorded at least ten times. The chain employs TRBV29-1 and TRBJ2-1; possible D gene TRBD1, 6 bases. Germline CDR1 is SQVTM and CDR2 is ANQGSEA. The germline V and J ends were trimmed by 3 bases and 4 bases, with 13 bases remaining between them. The CDR3 is 14 amino acids. As DNA, the CDR3 is TGCAGCGTTGATTCCGGGACACCTTACAATGAGCAGTTCTTC. It is translated as CSVDSGTPYNEQFF.

In this sample, this clonotype turned up many times. This chain joins TRBV28 and TRBJ2-2, with TRBD2 identical over 12 bases. The CDR3 length is 17 residues. The germline V gene has CDR1 MDHEN and CDR2 SYDVKM. Trimming took 7 bases from V and 4 from J; bases not matched to a gene: 10. The CDR3 DNA is TGTGCCAGCACTATACTAGCGGGAGGTACCGTCACCGGGGAGCTGTTTTTT. Translation gives CASTILAGGTVTGELFF.

This clonotype showed up many times. The chain recombines TRBV5-1 with TRBJ2-6, with 8 bases fitting TRBD1. Germline V gene data show CDR1 as SGHRS and CDR2 as YFSETQ. The CDR3 loop spans 15 amino acids. Trimming at V came to 7 bases and at J to 2 bases, leaving 5 bases not matched to a gene. CDR3 nucleotide sequence: TGCGCCAGCGGGCAGGGGGCGCCTGGGGCCAACGTCCTGACTTTC. It is translated as CASGQGAPGANVLTF.

This clonotype was observed many times. The gene calls are TRBV28 and TRBJ1-1, with D unclear. This CDR3 is built from 12 residues. Trimming removed 5 bases from V and 7 bases from J, with 11 bases in between. Germline V gene sequence: CDR1 MDHEN, CDR2 SYDVKM. CDR3 sequence: CASSPLSVEAFF. The CDR3 nucleotides read TGTGCCAGCAGTCCCCTCTCAGTTGAAGCTTTCTTT.

This clonotype was counted at least ten times. The chain links TRBV5-5 to TRBJ2-1; TRBD2 matches 8 bases. The junction had 4 bases not matched to a gene; V was cut back by 1 base and J by 4 bases. Germline loops: CDR1 SGHKS, CDR2 YYEKEE (reference sequence). The CDR3 is 15 amino acids. This CDR3 is CASSLSVAGYNEQFF. As DNA, the CDR3 is TGTGCCAGCAGCTTGTCGGTAGCGGGATACAATGAGCAGTTCTTC.

This clonotype was seen a handful of times. One end of the junction fails to match germline, which may point to a read error. This chain connects TRBV7-7 to TRBJ2-5, with a weak D call TRBD2 (5 bases). CDR1 is SSHAT and CDR2 is FNYEAQ in the germline V gene (reference sequence). The CDR3 runs to 14 residues. This chain's CDR3 is CASSLGTSRETQYF. The CDR3 coding sequence is TGTGCTAGCAGCTTAGGAACTAGTCGCGAGACCCAGTACTTC.

In its sample, this clonotype was seen many times. The gene calls are TRBV3-1 and TRBJ2-3; no clear D gene. The V end was cut by 2 bases, the J end by 6 bases, with 9 bases between. Germline V gives CDR1 LGHDT, CDR2 YNNKEL (reference sequence). The CDR3 loop spans 13 amino acids. The CDR3 DNA follows: TGTGCCAGCAGCCAACTTACAGCGGATACGCAGTATTTT. Its translation is CASSQLTADTQYF.

In this sample, this clonotype turned up many times. The chain links TRBV28 to TRBJ2-6; 7 nucleotides match TRBD1. CDR1 and CDR2 from the germline V gene are MDHEN and SYDVKM. CDR3 length: 14 residues. Germline trimming cut 7 bases from V and 2 bases from J; bases unmatched to any gene: 2. CDR3 loop: CASIQGAGANVLTF. In nucleotides, the CDR3 is TGTGCCAGCATCCAGGGGGCTGGGGCCAACGTCCTGACTTTC. The complete variable domain, with remaining parts taken from reference TRBV28 and TRBJ2-6, reads DVKVTQSSRYLVKRTGEKVFLECVQDMDHENMFWYRQDPGLGLRLIYFSYDVKMKEKGDIPEGYSVSREKKERFSLILESASTNQTSMYLCASIQGAGANVLTFGAGSRLTVL.

This clonotype was detected many times. The chain recombines TRBV28 with TRBJ1-1, with unresolved D. V lost 6 bases, J lost 7 bases, and 12 bases lay in between. Germline assignment: CDR1 MDHEN and CDR2 SYDVKM. The CDR3 runs to 12 residues. The CDR3 region has the DNA TGTGCCAGCAGCACCGGACGGTTTGAAGCTTTCTTT. Translation: CASSTGRFEAFF. The full variable domain, with the rest looked up from reference TRBV28 and TRBJ1-1, is DVKVTQSSRYLVKRTGEKVFLECVQDMDHENMFWYRQDPGLGLRLIYFSYDVKMKEKGDIPEGYSVSREKKERFSLILESASTNQTSMYLCASSTGRFEAFFGQGTRLTVV.